The 27 T cell receptor beta chains reported below all come from one sample, sequenced in a study of control samples from healthy donors and cancer patients. Assay: immunoSEQ multiplex PCR; the TCRdb copy retains only in-frame clones and omits some. This table has about 140,000 clones, roughly 90% appearing once. Sequencing was carried out using blood. The receptors derive from a young man in good health.

The chain couples TRBV6-1 to TRBJ1-5; 7 bases are a match to TRBD1. The CDR3 is made up of 13 amino acids. V lost 7 bases, J lost 6 bases, and 6 bases stayed unmatched. Germline lookup yields CDR1 MNHNS and CDR2 SASEGT. CDR3 loop: CASNDRVVQPQHF. CDR3 nucleotides: TGTGCCAGCAACGACAGGGTTGTTCAGCCCCAGCATTTT.

The chain is built from TRBV7-3 and TRBJ2-2; the D is unclear. Per the germline V gene, CDR1 is SGHTA and CDR2 is FQGTGA. This CDR3 is 14 amino acids long. With 5 bases removed from V and 2 bases from J, the gap between germline ends came to 9 bases. The CDR3 DNA reads TGTGCCAGCAGCCCACCTTACAACACCGGGGAGCTGTTTTTT. Its protein product is CASSPPYNTGELFF.

The chain couples TRBV7-2 to TRBJ1-6, with 7 nucleotides matching TRBD1. Germline values: CDR1 SGHTA, CDR2 FQGNSA. The length of the CDR3 is 15 residues. V lost 4 bases and J lost 7; bases outside the gene matches: 7. In DNA form, the CDR3 reads TGTGCCAGCAGCTCACCCGACAGGGAGAATTCACCCCTCCACTTT. Translation gives CASSSPDRENSPLHF.

The chain combines TRBV15 with TRBJ2-5; D tentatively reads TRBD1 or TRBD2 (5 bases each). Per the germline V gene, CDR1 is LNHNV and CDR2 is YYDKDF (reference sequence). V was pared by 0 bases and J by 4 bases, with 12 bases between. The CDR3 has 15 amino acids. DNA for the CDR3: TGTGCCACCAGCAGAGAAAGGGGAGTGGGAGAGACCCAGTACTTC. This encodes CATSRERGVGETQYF.

This sequence joins TRBV27 and TRBJ2-2, with TRBD2 as a possible D gene (5 bases). Per germline, CDR1 MNHEY and CDR2 SMNVEV (reference sequence). This CDR3 contains 14 residues. V was clipped by 6 bases and J by 5 bases, with 13 bases between them. The CDR3 DNA follows: TGTGCCAGCAGGCGGGTTGTTAGTACCGGGGAGCTGTTTTTT. Amino acids: CASRRVVSTGELFF.

The J gene is TRBJ1-2, the V gene TRBV5-1; TRBD1 agrees at 7 bases. The CDR3 runs 16 residues. V was clipped by 5 bases and J by 6 bases; unmatched bases: 16. The V gene's germline CDR1 is SGHRS and CDR2 YFSETQ. Written as DNA, the CDR3 is TGCGCCAGCAGACCGCTCAGGGGGGAGAGCTGGGATGGCTACACCTTC. Its translation is CASRPLRGESWDGYTF. The full variable domain, in which reference TRBV5-1 and TRBJ1-2 provide the parts outside the CDR3, is KAGVTQTPRYLIKTRGQQVTLSCSPISGHRSVSWYQQTPGQGLQFLFEYFSETQRNKGNFPGRFSGRQFSNSRSEMNVSTLELGDSALYLCASRPLRGESWDGYTFGSGTRLTVV.

Concerning this clone itself: Other DNA sequences in this sample translate to the same CDR3. The rearrangement links TRBV27 to TRBJ2-1; D unclear. The germline gives CDR1 MNHEY, CDR2 SMNVEV (reference sequence). V lost 5 bases and J lost 4, with 3 bases in between. The length of the CDR3 is 11 residues. The DNA of the CDR3 is TGTGCCAGCAGTACTTACAATGAGCAGTTCTTC. Amino acids: CASSTYNEQFF.

The chain links TRBV30 to TRBJ1-6; D might be TRBD1 (5 bases). V lost 0 bases, J lost 8 bases, and 11 bases lay in between. The CDR3 length is 14 residues. Looked up from germline, CDR1 is GTSNPN and CDR2 is SVGIG (reference sequence). CDR3: CAWSVPRDYSPLHF. DNA for the CDR3: TGTGCCTGGAGTGTACCCAGGGACTATTCACCCCTCCACTTT.

This clone was seen a handful of times. The CDR3 DNA follows: TGTGCCAGCAGGCGACTAGCGGGGCGACGGAATGAGCAGTTCTTC. Translation gives CASRRLAGRRNEQFF. The rearrangement uses TRBV7-9 and TRBJ2-1; 11 positions match TRBD2. The V gene end was trimmed by 6 bases and the J gene end by 7 bases; junction bases not matched to a gene: 8. There are 15 residues in the CDR3. Germline V gene data show CDR1 as SEHNR and CDR2 as FQNEAQ (reference sequence).

The chain couples TRBV19 to TRBJ1-3; perhaps TRBD1 as D (5 bases). V was clipped by 5 bases and J by 7 bases, with 15 bases between them. Germline lookup yields CDR1 LNHDA and CDR2 SQIVND (reference sequence). The CDR3 contains 14 residues. In nucleotides, the CDR3 is TGTGCCAGTAGTTTCGGGGACCGCCGGAACACCATATATTTT. Protein product: CASSFGDRRNTIYF.

This sequence joins TRBV18 and TRBJ2-2; D gene uncertain. This CDR3 contains 14 residues. CDR1 and CDR2 from the germline V gene are KGHSH and LQKENI. V was cut by 4 bases and J by 6 bases, with 12 bases left in between. CDR3 in amino acids: CASSLSAASGELFF. CDR3 coding DNA: TGTGCCAGCTCACTTTCCGCGGCTTCCGGGGAGCTGTTTTTT.

J is TRBJ2-3 and V is TRBV5-1; D assignment may be TRBD1 or TRBD2 (5 bases each). CDR3 size: 14 residues. V lost 0 bases to trimming and J lost 5 bases, with 10 bases between them. The germline V gene encodes CDR1 SGHRS and CDR2 YFSETQ. CDR3 nucleotides: TGCGCCAGCAGCTTGGACTGGGGGAAAGATACGCAGTATTTT. Its translation is CASSLDWGKDTQYF.

The chain uses TRBV28 and TRBJ1-1; 9 nucleotides agree with TRBD1. The germline V gene has CDR1 MDHEN and CDR2 SYDVKM. The length of the CDR3 is 16 residues. Unmatched junction bases numbered 7, after V lost 5 bases and J lost 0 bases. CDR3 loop: CASSPGTGRLNTEAFF. Written as DNA, the CDR3 is TGTGCCAGCAGTCCTGGGACAGGGAGATTGAACACTGAAGCTTTCTTT.

The chain links TRBV4-1 to TRBJ1-4; a weak D match, TRBD1 (6 bases). Germline V CDR1 and CDR2: MGHRA, YSYEKL. Trimming took 6 bases from V and 4 from J, leaving 15 bases between them. The CDR3 contains 15 residues. Written as DNA, the CDR3 is TGCGCCAGCAGGAAAGTAGGGGGGCTTAATGAAAAACTGTTTTTT. This gives the protein CASRKVGGLNEKLFF.

This clone was picked up one time. V gene TRBV29-1 combines with J gene TRBJ2-1; no clear D gene. CDR3 size: 11 residues. The V end lost 4 bases, the J end lost 7 bases, and 8 bases lay between the germline ends. Per germline, CDR1 SQVTM and CDR2 ANQGSEA. Written as DNA, the CDR3 is TGCAGCGTTGGGGCTGGAAATGAGCAGTTCTTC. Translation gives CSVGAGNEQFF.

The DNA for the CDR3 is TGTGCCCACAGGGGGCGTAACACTGAAGCTTTCTTT. It yields the protein CAHRGRNTEAFF. V is TRBV27 and J is TRBJ1-1, with 9 bases lining up with TRBD1. Trimming cost V 11 bases and J 2 bases; bases outside gene matches: 3. Germline V gene lookup returns CDR1 MNHEY and CDR2 SMNVEV (reference sequence). CDR3 length: 12 residues.

This chain uses TRBV6-4 with TRBJ1-1, with 9 bases aligning to TRBD1. This CDR3 contains 17 residues. Germline trimming cut 6 bases from V and 5 bases from J; bases unmatched to any gene: 16. The germline CDR1 and CDR2 sequences are MRHNA and SNTAGT. CDR3 in amino acids: CASREQYTGTGCTEAFF. In DNA, the CDR3 is TGTGCCAGCAGAGAACAATATACCGGGACAGGGTGTACTGAAGCTTTCTTT.

This chain uses TRBV3-1 (or the pseudogene TRBV3-2) with TRBJ2-5; D ambiguous. The CDR3 is made up of 16 amino acids. The V gene lost 6 bases and the J gene lost 11 bases, with 28 bases spanning the gap. CDR1 and CDR2 from the germline V gene are LGHDT and YNNKEL (reference sequence). The CDR3 is CASSLTSGRSKSDQYF. CDR3 nucleotide sequence: TGTGCCAGCAGTCTGACCTCGGGCCGGTCCAAGAGTGATCAGTACTTC.

This clone occurred once. The chain joins TRBV4-1 to TRBJ1-1, with 9 bases that match TRBD1. Germline lookup yields CDR1 MGHRA and CDR2 YSYEKL. The CDR3 runs to 18 residues. After removal of 0 bases from V and 7 bases from J, the junction contained 15 bases not matched to a gene. The CDR3 here is CASSQDGGDRELRGEAFF. For the CDR3, the DNA is TGCGCCAGCAGCCAAGATGGCGGGGACAGGGAACTTCGGGGTGAAGCTTTCTTT.

V is TRBV30 and J is TRBJ2-2; D gene uncertain. Germline loops: CDR1 GTSNPN, CDR2 SVGIG (reference sequence). This CDR3 spans 14 amino acids. V was shortened by 6 bases and J by 0 bases, with 11 bases between the two germline ends. The CDR3 loop reads CACPPATNTGELFF. The CDR3, as DNA: TGTGCCTGCCCACCGGCGACGAACACCGGGGAGCTGTTTTTT.

The chain employs TRBV30 and TRBJ1-2; 11 nucleotides agree with TRBD1. V was pared by 5 bases and J by 4 bases, with 9 bases of the junction left unmatched. The CDR3 is 15 residues long. The germline V gene has CDR1 GTSNPN and CDR2 SVGIG (reference sequence). The DNA of the CDR3 is TGTGCCTGGGCCGGACAGGGGGCTACGGTCTATGGCTACACCTTC. This encodes CAWAGQGATVYGYTF.

V and J are TRBV18 and TRBJ2-5; D remains unclear. CDR3 length: 14 residues. V was pared by 3 bases and J by 5 bases, with 13 bases between. Germline CDR1 reads KGHSH; CDR2 reads LQKENI. This CDR3 reads CASSPLGPAETQYF. CDR3 DNA sequence: TGTGCCAGCTCACCCCTCGGTCCCGCGGAGACCCAGTACTTC.

The J gene is TRBJ1-3, the V gene TRBV10-1, with no clear D. Trimming left V 4 bases short and J 3 bases short, with 19 bases between. Germline-derived CDR1 and CDR2 are WNHNN and SYGVQD (reference sequence). CDR3 length equals 17 residues. DNA for the CDR3: TGCGCCAGCAGTGTTAGGGTATGGAGGGTATTTGGAAACACCATATATTTT. Its translation is CASSVRVWRVFGNTIYF.

The V call is TRBV9, the J call TRBJ1-1; no clear D gene. The V gene's germline CDR1 is SGDLS and CDR2 YYNGEE. Trimming removed 9 bases at V and 3 bases at J, with 18 bases between. The CDR3 loop spans 14 amino acids. CDR3 in amino acids: CAIGQQASHTEAFF. The CDR3 DNA reads TGTGCCATAGGTCAGCAGGCCTCTCACACTGAAGCTTTCTTT. The complete variable domain, with remaining parts taken from reference TRBV9 and TRBJ1-1, reads DSGVTQTPKHLITATGQRVTLRCSPRSGDLSVYWYQQSLDQGLQFLIQYYNGEERAKGNILERFSAQQFPDLHSELNLSSLELGDSALYFCAIGQQASHTEAFFGQGTRLTVV.

The chain carries TRBV7-9 and TRBJ1-6, with D maybe TRBD1 (6 bases). Germline V gene sequence: CDR1 SEHNR, CDR2 FQNEAQ (reference sequence). The ends were cut back, 2 bases at V and 7 bases at J, with 12 bases in the middle. This CDR3 comprises 15 residues. The CDR3 bases are TGTGCCAGCAGCTTAAATAAACAGGGCAATTCACCCCTCCACTTT. Residues: CASSLNKQGNSPLHF.

The chain combines TRBV28 with TRBJ2-1; D is perhaps TRBD1 or TRBD2 (5 bases each). This CDR3 has 16 amino acids. Trimming left V 7 bases short and J 5 bases short, with 21 bases between. Germline CDR1 is MDHEN and CDR2 is SYDVKM. CDR3 DNA: TGTGCCAGCAATACCCCGCTAGGGGACGGTAACAATGAGCAGTTCTTC. It translates to CASNTPLGDGNNEQFF.

This rearrangement joins TRBV14 to TRBJ1-3; unclear D gene. Germline-derived CDR1 and CDR2 are SGHDN and FVKESK. The CDR3 extends over 11 amino acids. The V end was cut by 4 bases, the J end by 3 bases, with 1 base between. This CDR3 is CASSLGNTIYF. For the CDR3, the DNA is TGTGCCAGCAGCCTTGGAAACACCATATATTTT.